This TCR beta chain was observed in a study of blood T cell repertoires in COVID-19. Study-level information: Acute and convalescent COVID-19 samples came from the United States, Italy and Spain. Sample material is recorded as cDNA or gDNA derived from T cells, B-cell-depleted T cells, or PBMCs.

Trimming removed 2 bases at V and 1 base at J, with 9 bases between. The CDR3 runs to 14 residues. Germline loops: CDR1 SGHRS, CDR2 YFSETQ. TCRdb's copy holds only in-frame clones and misses some; the assay was immunoSEQ multiplex PCR. In the table there are roughly 350,000 clones, 92% of which are singletons. Enrolled through a virtual design, the participants were between roughly 18 and 100 years of age and came from about two dozen US areas. The receptor's source is a young woman who had recovered from COVID-19. Sequences were obtained from PBMCs or T cells enriched from blood (not recorded which). V and J are TRBV5-1 and TRBJ1-1, with D possibly TRBD1 on 5 matching bases. CDR3 in DNA: TGCGCCAGCAGCTTCGACAGCGCGAACACTGAAGCTTTCTTT. It yields the protein CASSFDSANTEAFF.